The 18 T cell receptor beta chains below all came from one sample that was sequenced in a study of T cells in narcolepsy. The table came from immunoSEQ multiplex PCR; TCRdb's copy has only in-frame clones and leaves some out. The sample lists approximately 32,000 clones, roughly 87% seen once, with around 0.83% in the top ten. The sequencing input was CD45RA- memory CD4+ T cells from PBMCs. Receptors originate from a human donor with narcolepsy.

This chain links TRBV28 with TRBJ2-2; TRBD1 matches at 7 bases. The V gene's germline CDR1 is MDHEN and CDR2 SYDVKM. The CDR3 contains 14 residues. V lost 6 bases, J lost 6 bases, and 7 bases stayed unmatched. The CDR3 DNA sequence: TGTGCCAGCAGCTGGGGACAGCTATCCGGGGAGCTGTTTTTT. Amino acid sequence: CASSWGQLSGELFF.

This rearrangement joins TRBV7-2 to TRBJ2-5, with D uncertain. Trimming pared 5 bases from V and 4 bases from J, leaving 11 bases between. The V gene's germline CDR1 is SGHTA and CDR2 FQGNSA. CDR3 length equals 13 residues. CDR3 region: CASSRGSSETQYF. In DNA, the CDR3 is TGTGCCAGCAGCCGAGGTTCTTCAGAGACCCAGTACTTC.

V is TRBV7-2 and J is TRBJ2-3, with unresolved D. The V end was cut by 0 bases, the J end by 1 base, with 8 bases between. Germline CDR1 is SGHTA and CDR2 is FQGNSA. The CDR3 length is 15 residues. The CDR3: CASSLARSGTDTQYF. Here the CDR3 DNA reads TGTGCCAGCAGCTTAGCAAGAAGCGGCACAGATACGCAGTATTTT.

Turning to this clone: This sample includes further DNA sequences coding for the same CDR3. The V gene is TRBV29-1, the J gene TRBJ2-5, with D tentatively TRBD1 (6 bases). The V gene lost 6 bases and the J gene lost 2 bases, with 10 bases spanning the gap. From germline, CDR1 is SQVTM and CDR2 ANQGSEA. CDR3 size: 12 residues. The CDR3 region has the DNA TGCAGCGTCGCTAGGGGGCAAGAGACCCAGTACTTC. It encodes CSVARGQETQYF. The entire variable domain, with the rest obtained from reference TRBV29-1 and TRBJ2-5, is as follows: SAVISQKPSRDICQRGTSLTIQCQVDSQVTMMFWYRQQPGQSLTLIATANQGSEATYESGFVIDKFPISRPNLTFSTLTVSNMSPEDSSIYLCSVARGQETQYFGPGTRLLVL.

V is TRBV7-2 and J is TRBJ2-2; 11 nucleotides line up with TRBD2. Germline values: CDR1 SGHTA, CDR2 FQGNSA. The CDR3 has 17 residues. The ends lost 3 bases at V and 4 bases at J; junction bases unmatched: 7. The CDR3: CASSFDSGRALTGELFF. The CDR3 region has the DNA TGTGCCAGCAGCTTCGATAGCGGGAGGGCTCTCACCGGGGAGCTGTTTTTT.

The V call is TRBV28, the J call TRBJ1-5; 7 bases line up with TRBD1. Germline V gene lookup returns CDR1 MDHEN and CDR2 SYDVKM. The CDR3 runs 13 residues. V shed 5 bases and J 3 bases; nucleotides not matched to a gene: 1. In nucleotides, the CDR3 is TGTGCCAGCAGTGACAGGGCCAATCAGCCCCAGCATTTT. It translates to CASSDRANQPQHF.

The chain combines TRBV4-3 with TRBJ2-7; D possibly corresponds to TRBD2 (6 bases). V lost 0 bases, J lost 6 bases, and 18 bases lay in between. CDR3 length equals 16 residues. CDR1 is LGHNA and CDR2 is YSLEER in the germline V gene. CDR3 nucleotide sequence: TGCGCCAGCAGCCAAGATTGGTCCAGCGGGTACGTCGAGCAGTACTTC. This translates into CASSQDWSSGYVEQYF.

The chain links TRBV7-2 to TRBJ2-4; weak D call: TRBD1 (6 bases). The length of the CDR3 is 14 residues. Trimming took off 5 bases at V and 9 bases at J, with 17 bases between the two ends. Germline V lookup: CDR1 SGHTA, CDR2 FQGNSA. The CDR3 DNA is TGTGCCAGCAGCCCTGACAGGAATAGAGGCATTCAGTACTTC. It yields the protein CASSPDRNRGIQYF. The full variable domain, with the rest looked up from reference TRBV7-2 and TRBJ2-4, is GAGVSQSPSNKVTEKGKDVELRCDPISGHTALYWYRQSLGQGLEFLIYFQGNSAPDKSGLPSDRFSAERTGGSVSTLTIQRTQQEDSAVYLCASSPDRNRGIQYFGAGTRLSVL.

This clone was seen just once. This chain joins TRBV9 and TRBJ2-1; 11 bases match TRBD2. The CDR3 is made up of 15 amino acids. Germline V gene sequence: CDR1 SGDLS, CDR2 YYNGEE. V lost 3 bases to trimming and J lost 10 bases; unmatched junction nucleotides: 9. Here the CDR3 reads CASSDLTSGIREQFF. CDR3 DNA: TGTGCCAGCAGCGACCTGACTAGCGGGATCCGAGAGCAGTTCTTC.

V is TRBV28 and J is TRBJ2-1, with 8 bases fitting TRBD1. Germline loops: CDR1 MDHEN, CDR2 SYDVKM. The CDR3 contains 14 residues. V gave up 6 bases and J gave up 4 bases; unmatched junction bases: 5. CDR3 sequence: CASRTGQAYNEQFF. The CDR3 DNA is TGTGCCAGCAGAACGGGACAGGCTTACAATGAGCAGTTCTTC. The full variable domain, its missing parts supplied by reference TRBV28 and TRBJ2-1, is DVKVTQSSRYLVKRTGEKVFLECVQDMDHENMFWYRQDPGLGLRLIYFSYDVKMKEKGDIPEGYSVSREKKERFSLILESASTNQTSMYLCASRTGQAYNEQFFGPGTRLTVL.

The chain recombines TRBV18 with TRBJ2-5, with D perhaps TRBD2 (5 bases). The CDR3 consists of 14 residues. Germline loops: CDR1 KGHSH, CDR2 LQKENI. Trimming pared 4 bases from V and 0 bases from J, leaving 9 bases between. The CDR3 region is CASSRSSDQETQYF. DNA of the CDR3: TGTGCCAGCTCACGAAGTAGCGACCAAGAGACCCAGTACTTC. Full variable domain (rest looked up from reference TRBV18 and TRBJ2-5): NAGVMQNPRHLVRRRGQEARLRCSPMKGHSHVYWYRQLPEEGLKFMVYLQKENIIDESGMPKERFSAEFPKEGPSILRIQQVVRGDSAAYFCASSRSSDQETQYFGPGTRLLVL.

The V and J genes are TRBV11-2 and TRBJ2-7; D is ambiguous. The ends were cut back, 8 bases at V and 0 bases at J, with 8 bases in the middle. In germline, CDR1 is SGHAT, CDR2 FQNNGV. This CDR3 is 12 amino acids long. Here the CDR3 DNA reads TGTGCCAGCGGGTCGACCTCCTACGAGCAGTACTTC. This sequence encodes CASGSTSYEQYF.

In its sample, this clone was seen once. The V and J genes are TRBV28 and TRBJ2-7; unclear D gene. The CDR3 extends over 12 amino acids. The V end lost 2 bases, the J end lost 2 bases, and 4 bases lay between the germline ends. Germline CDR1 and CDR2: MDHEN and SYDVKM. CDR3: CASSLRPYEQYF. CDR3 DNA sequence: TGTGCCAGCAGTTTAAGGCCCTACGAGCAGTACTTC.

The rearrangement joins TRBV9 to TRBJ2-1; 11 bases are a match to TRBD2. Germline CDR1 is SGDLS and CDR2 is YYNGEE. Losses at the gene ends were 0 bases for V and 5 bases for J; bases not matched to a gene: 7. This CDR3 contains 17 residues. The CDR3 region has the DNA TGTGCCAGCAGCGTAGATCCGACTAGCGGGGTCCACAATGAGCAGTTCTTC. Translation: CASSVDPTSGVHNEQFF.

V usage is TRBV9 and J usage is TRBJ2-1; no firm D call. Trimming pared 3 bases from V and 5 bases from J, leaving 6 bases between. Germline assignment: CDR1 SGDLS and CDR2 YYNGEE. There are 12 residues in the CDR3. CDR3 DNA: TGTGCCAGCAGCGATTATAACAATGAGCAGTTCTTC. Protein: CASSDYNNEQFF.

The chain couples TRBV7-2 to TRBJ2-2; D possibly corresponds to TRBD2 (5 bases). Germline-derived CDR1 and CDR2 are SGHTA and FQGNSA. The CDR3 length is 15 residues. Trimming removed 6 bases from V and 6 bases from J, with 17 bases in between. The chain's CDR3 is CASRLRRAWAGELFF. The CDR3 DNA is TGTGCCAGCAGATTACGGCGGGCATGGGCCGGGGAGCTGTTTTTT.

This clone showed up just once. This chain uses TRBV7-2 with TRBJ2-1; a weak D match, TRBD2 (7 bases). The ends were cut back, 0 bases at V and 8 bases at J, with 20 bases in the middle. The germline V gene has CDR1 SGHTA and CDR2 FQGNSA. The CDR3 is 17 amino acids. CDR3 amino acids: CASSLAPFTGGRDEQFF. CDR3 DNA: TGTGCCAGCAGCTTAGCCCCCTTTACCGGGGGGCGGGATGAGCAGTTCTTC. The full variable domain, rest sourced from reference TRBV7-2 and TRBJ2-1, is GAGVSQSPSNKVTEKGKDVELRCDPISGHTALYWYRQSLGQGLEFLIYFQGNSAPDKSGLPSDRFSAERTGGSVSTLTIQRTQQEDSAVYLCASSLAPFTGGRDEQFFGPGTRLTVL.

In the case of this clone: Distinct nucleotide sequences in the sample also encode this CDR3. The chain links TRBV14 to TRBJ1-4; D gene unclear. The CDR3 is 13 amino acids. Germline assignment: CDR1 SGHDN and CDR2 FVKESK. Between the trimmed V and J ends, which lost 4 bases and 1 base, there was a span of 4 bases. CDR3 bases: TGTGCCAGCAGCCGGGGAACTAATGAAAAACTGTTTTTT. It translates to CASSRGTNEKLFF.